Listed below are T cell receptor beta chains from one sample, sequenced in a study of cytotoxic CD8 clonotypes in ibrutinib-treated CLL. Measured with immunoSEQ multiplex PCR; TCRdb has only the in-frame clones, and not every one. This sample carries under 200,000 clones, about four fifths of them seen once, and the ten largest clones take roughly 4.6%. The sample here was PBMCs, taken after 24 months of ibrutinib treatment. The receptor source for this set is a human donor with chronic lymphocytic leukemia. CDR3s include the opening cysteine and the closing phenylalanine or tryptophan. D genes are given only for firm matches. Clone size is given for some rows only: seen once, a few or many times, or a class if the clone is expanded.

NA	TRBV4-1	TRBD2	TRBJ2-5	TGCGCCAGCAGTGGGACTAACCCGAAAGAGACCCAGTACTTC	CASSGTNPKETQYF
NA	TRBV7-6	NA	TRBJ1-4	TGTGCCAGCAGCTTAGGGACCGGACAGTTAAAAAAACTGTTTTTT	CASSLGTGQLKKLFF
NA	TRBV2	NA	TRBJ1-5	TGTGCCAGCAGCCCTGACGGTAGCAATCAGCCCCAGCATTTT	CASSPDGSNQPQHF
NA	TRBV7-9	NA	TRBJ1-2	TGTGCCAGCAGCTTAGGGATGAGCTACACCTTC	CASSLGMSYTF
NA	TRBV15	NA	TRBJ2-2	TGTGCCACCAGCAGAGGGTTCGGGGAGCTGTTTTTT	CATSRGFGELFF
few	TRBV6-5	TRBD1	TRBJ2-1	TGTGCCAGCAGTTACTTAAGAGGGGGCCGGGGAGAGCAGTTCTTC	CASSYLRGGRGEQFF
NA	TRBV12-5	NA	TRBJ2-1	TGTGCTAGTGGTTTAAGCAGTTACAATGAGCAGTTCTTC	CASGLSSYNEQFF
NA	TRBV4-1	NA	TRBJ2-2	TGCGCCAGCAGCCTGCGGGGGCCCGACACCGGGGAGCTGTTTTTT	CASSLRGPDTGELFF
many	TRBV2	NA	TRBJ1-5	TGTGCCAGCAGTGGCCAGGCGAATCAGCCCCAGCATTTT	CASSGQANQPQHF
NA	TRBV7-6	NA	TRBJ1-6	TGTGCCAGCAGCCCACAGGGAAGCAATTCACCCCTCCACTTT	CASSPQGSNSPLHF
NA	TRBV5-1	TRBD2	TRBJ2-5	TGCGCCAGCAGCTTGGACGGGGGGGCAGGGACCCAGTACTTC	CASSLDGGAGTQYF
NA	TRBV6-6	TRBD1	TRBJ2-5	TGTGCCAGCAGTGGACAGGGGGCGCAGGAGACCCAGTACTTC	CASSGQGAQETQYF
few	TRBV6-4	NA	TRBJ2-1	TGTGCCAGCAGTGACCCTGGACTTAGGCAGTTCTTC	CASSDPGLRQFF
NA	TRBV6-5	NA	TRBJ1-5	TGTGCCAGCAGTTATCGAAGATCGAGCAATCAGCCCCAGCATTTT	CASSYRRSSNQPQHF
NA	TRBV6-6	NA	TRBJ1-1	TGTGCCAGCAAGGGCAGAGGATACCCGAACACTGAAGCTTTCTTT	CASKGRGYPNTEAFF
NA	TRBV28	NA	TRBJ2-2	TGTGCCAGCAGCCCAATCGACAAATTCACCGGGGAGCTGTTTTTT	CASSPIDKFTGELFF
NA	TRBV4-2	NA	TRBJ2-1	TGTGCCAGCAGCCAAGAAAAGGTAGGGCGGGAGCAGTTCTTC	CASSQEKVGREQFF
NA	TRBV28	TRBD2	TRBJ2-7	TGTGCCAGCAGTTTATTGGGACTAGCGGACTCCTACGAGCAGTACTTC	CASSLLGLADSYEQYF
many	TRBV7-2	NA	TRBJ1-2	TGTGCCAGCAGCTTACCCGAAAGGAGGTATGGCTACACCTTC	CASSLPERRYGYTF
NA	TRBV29-1	NA	TRBJ1-2	TGCAGCGTTGATGGTCAAAGGGGAGATGGCTACACCTTC	CSVDGQRGDGYTF
NA	TRBV7-2	TRBD2	TRBJ2-7	TGTGCCAGCAGCTTACCCGGGGGGGTCTCCGAGCAGTACTTC	CASSLPGGVSEQYF
once	TRBV4-3	NA	TRBJ2-5	TGCGCCAGCAGCCAGAATTCCGGGATCACGGAGACCCAGTACTTC	CASSQNSGITETQYF
NA	TRBV4-1	TRBD1	TRBJ1-4	TGCGCCAGCAGCCAAGGAGTCCGGGACAGGGGGCACCGAGAGGGAAAACTGTTTTTT	CASSQGVRDRGHREGKLFF
NA	TRBV10-3	NA	TRBJ1-4	TGTGCCATCAGTGAGTTCATAGCAACTAATGAAAAACTGTTTTTT	CAISEFIATNEKLFF
NA	TRBV19	TRBD1	TRBJ2-1	TGTGCCAGTAGCCCGGACAGGGGCTCCTACAATGAGCAGTTCTTC	CASSPDRGSYNEQFF
once	TRBV10-3	TRBD1	TRBJ2-7	TGTGCCATCAGTGTTAAGGGGGCCCATTCCTACGAGCAGTACTTC	CAISVKGAHSYEQYF
NA	TRBV28	TRBD2	TRBJ2-7	TGTGCCAGCAGTTTAGCGAGCGGGGGAACCGAGCAGTACTTC	CASSLASGGTEQYF
NA	TRBV4-1	NA	TRBJ2-7	TGCGCCAGCAGCCCCAAGGAGGGGCAGTCCTACGAGCAGTACTTC	CASSPKEGQSYEQYF
NA	TRBV5-1	NA	TRBJ2-7	TGCGCCAGCAGCCCGTCCCCCTACGAGCAGTACTTC	CASSPSPYEQYF
NA	TRBV2	NA	TRBJ1-5	TGTGCCAGCAGTGAAGCACGAGCAGTGAGGCAGCCCCAGCATTTT	CASSEARAVRQPQHF
NA	TRBV5-8	NA	TRBJ2-7	TGTGCCAGCAGCTTGGGGAGGCCGTACGAGCAGTACTTC	CASSLGRPYEQYF
once	TRBV6-5	TRBD1	TRBJ1-2	TGTGCAGTAACACCGGGACAGGGCGACCGAAATGGCTACACCTTC	CAVTPGQGDRNGYTF
NA	TRBV4-3	NA	TRBJ2-7	TGCGCCAGCAGCCAAGATGGTACACCAGGAACCTACGAGCAGTACTTC	CASSQDGTPGTYEQYF
NA	TRBV6-5	NA	TRBJ2-3	TGTGCCAGCAGTTATCGAACTCTGAATACGCAGTATTTT	CASSYRTLNTQYF
NA	TRBV5-1	TRBD1	TRBJ1-2	TGCGCCAGCAGCTTACAGGGGGTTCAGGATGGCTACACCTTC	CASSLQGVQDGYTF
once	TRBV21-1	NA	TRBJ1-4	TGTGCCAGCAGCAAAACAGGGATCGTGGAAAAACTGTTTTTT	CASSKTGIVEKLFF
NA	TRBV14	NA	TRBJ1-4	TGTGCCAGCAGCCAGGGGGGAGTTCCTAATGAAAAACTGTTTTTT	CASSQGGVPNEKLFF
NA	TRBV5-1	NA	TRBJ2-3	TGCGCCAGCAGCTTGGGGGCCCCCCGATTCACAGATACGCAGTATTTT	CASSLGAPRFTDTQYF
NA	TRBV6-1	NA	TRBJ2-7	TGTGCCAGCAGGCCACAGGACTTGAGCTCCTACGAGCAGTACTTC	CASRPQDLSSYEQYF
NA	TRBV30	NA	TRBJ1-2	TGTGCCTCGATATTGGCAGGGGTTGATGGCTACACCTTC	CASILAGVDGYTF
NA	TRBV21-1	NA	TRBJ2-7	TGTGCCAGCCGTATCGGGAGCGGACACTTC	CASRIGSGHF
NA	TRBV13	NA	TRBJ2-7	TGTGCCAGCAGCCTTCGGGGGGCTAAGAGCTCCTACGAGCAGTACTTC	CASSLRGAKSSYEQYF
once	TRBV28	NA	TRBJ2-1	TGTGCCAGCAGTTTCCTTACAGGGCCGGGATACAATGAGCAGTTCTTC	CASSFLTGPGYNEQFF
NA	TRBV5-1	NA	TRBJ1-1	TGCGCCAGCAGCTTGGTTGCAAACACTGAAGCTTTCTTT	CASSLVANTEAFF
NA	TRBV7-6	NA	TRBJ1-2	TGTGCCAGCAGCCGAGGACGGGCGGGGGATGGCTACACCTTC	CASSRGRAGDGYTF
NA	TRBV7-3	TRBD1	TRBJ2-3	TGTGCCAGCAGCCGCGACAGGGGTGGAGATACGCAGTATTTT	CASSRDRGGDTQYF
NA	TRBV7-2	NA	TRBJ1-1	TGTGCCAGCAGCTTAGCAGCCGCTGAAGCTTTCTTT	CASSLAAAEAFF
NA	TRBV5-6	NA	TRBJ1-6	TGTGCCAGCACTTGGGCGGATTTTAATTCACCCCTCCACTTT	CASTWADFNSPLHF
NA	TRBV18	NA	TRBJ1-5	TGTGCCAGCTCGGTGCTGGGGGCAGGGCAGCCCCAGCATTTT	CASSVLGAGQPQHF
NA	TRBV27	NA	TRBJ2-7	TGTGCCAGCAGTTCCCACAGGGAGGTTAGCTTC	CASSSHREVSF
NA	TRBV25-1	NA	TRBJ2-1	TGTGCCAGCAGTGGCGACAGGCGCCTCTACAATGAGCAGTTCTTC	CASSGDRRLYNEQFF
NA	TRBV2	NA	TRBJ1-4	TGTGCCAGCAGGACCGGGGCCACAAGTGGTGAAAAACTGTTTTTT	CASRTGATSGEKLFF
few	TRBV7-2	NA	TRBJ2-7	TGTGCCAGCAGCTTAGTTTCGGGGTTAAACGACGAGCAGTACTTC	CASSLVSGLNDEQYF
NA	TRBV18	NA	TRBJ1-1	TGTGCCAGCTCAGTATCCTGGACAGTTTCCGGGACATATGAAGCTTTCTTT	CASSVSWTVSGTYEAFF
NA	TRBV11-2	NA	TRBJ1-1	TGTGCCAGCAGCTTAACAGGTCAGGGCTCATCTTTTCACACTGAAGCTTTCTTT	CASSLTGQGSSFHTEAFF
NA	TRBV28	NA	TRBJ1-4	TGTGCCAGCAGCCGTGGAGGAACTCTTAGTAATGAAAAACTGTTTTTT	CASSRGGTLSNEKLFF